The 10 T cell receptor beta chains in this list originate from one sample, sequenced in a study of beta chain features in type 1 diabetes. Sequenced material consisted of expressed TCRB transcripts (all of the isolated RNA was reverse transcribed). Produced via immunoSEQ multiplex PCR; TCRdb's table is partial and in-frame only. The profile covers about 240,000 clones, with approximately 15% appearing a single time and 0.019% taken by the ten largest. Regarding the study as a whole: All four CD4+ subsets of Type 1 diabetes patients contained TCRB CDR3s that were moderately but significantly shorter.

Their cognate antigens are unknown. The sample consisted of naive CD4+ T cells from blood. These receptors originate from a young man with type 1 diabetes.

The chain joins TRBV18 to TRBJ2-5; TRBD1 might be the D (5 bases). The CDR3 length is 16 residues. Germline V gene data show CDR1 as KGHSH and CDR2 as LQKENI. The V and J ends lost 0 bases and 1 base respectively, with 12 bases between them. CDR3 bases: TGTGCCAGCTCACCACCGGGGCAGGCTCTCCAAGAGACCCAGTACTTC. Its protein product is CASSPPGQALQETQYF.

The chain uses TRBV19 and TRBJ2-5, with TRBD1 matching over 8 bases. Germline V gene lookup returns CDR1 LNHDA and CDR2 SQIVND (reference sequence). Unmatched junction bases numbered 5, after V lost 7 bases and J lost 1 base. CDR3 length: 14 amino acids. CDR3 loop: CASTLTGGQETQYF. CDR3 nucleotide sequence: TGTGCCAGTACTCTCACAGGGGGCCAAGAGACCCAGTACTTC.

This clone was seen more than once but under ten times. The genes are TRBV10-3 and TRBJ2-7; TRBD1 is a possible D gene (5 bases). This CDR3 has 10 amino acids. The V end was cut by 4 bases, the J end by 9 bases, with 7 bases between. From germline, CDR1 is ENHRY and CDR2 SYGVKD. The CDR3, as DNA: TGTGCCATCAGTGGGACAATGCAGTACTTC. It encodes CAISGTMQYF.

A few counts support this clone. The rearrangement uses TRBV6-1 and TRBJ1-5; D is perhaps TRBD1 (5 bases). This CDR3 comprises 14 residues. Trimming cost V 6 bases and J 6 bases, with 15 bases left between them. Per germline, CDR1 MNHNS and CDR2 SASEGT. The CDR3 region has the DNA TGTGCCAGCAGAGGGCAGGGACTTGGTCAGCCCCAGCATTTT. Translating gives CASRGQGLGQPQHF.

This chain joins TRBV11-2 and TRBJ2-5; 11 positions match TRBD2. Germline V gene lookup returns CDR1 SGHAT and CDR2 FQNNGV. The CDR3 is 12 residues long. Trimming took 4 bases from V and 12 from J; bases not matched to a gene: 4. This chain's CDR3 is CASSSGTSGEYF. The CDR3 bases are TGTGCCAGCAGCTCGGGGACTAGCGGAGAGTACTTC.

V usage is TRBV14 and J usage is TRBJ2-1; a weak D match, TRBD1 (5 bases). Germline V gene sequence: CDR1 SGHDN, CDR2 FVKESK. The CDR3 extends over 14 amino acids. Trimming left V 2 bases short and J 6 bases short, with 11 bases between. CDR3 DNA sequence: TGTGCCAGCAGCCAAAATTCAGGGTTCAATGAGCAGTTCTTC. It is translated as CASSQNSGFNEQFF.

This rearrangement joins TRBV11-2 to TRBJ2-3; TRBD2 agrees at 13 bases. V lost 6 bases to trimming and J lost 2 bases; unmatched junction nucleotides: 5. This CDR3 comprises 16 residues. Germline values: CDR1 SGHAT, CDR2 FQNNGV. Written as DNA, the CDR3 is TGTGCCAGCAGACTAGCGGGGGGGCCTTACACAGATACGCAGTATTTT. It specifies CASRLAGGPYTDTQYF.

This clone was seen a few times. The V gene is TRBV10-3, the J gene TRBJ2-1, with TRBD2 identical over 9 bases. The trim removed 6 bases at V and 0 bases at J, leaving 6 bases unmatched. The CDR3 runs 16 residues. Germline assignment: CDR1 ENHRY and CDR2 SYGVKD. The CDR3 nucleotides read TGTGCCATCAGGATAGCGGGAGCGGACTCCTACAATGAGCAGTTCTTC. The encoded protein is CAIRIAGADSYNEQFF.

The V gene is TRBV7-8, the J gene TRBJ2-5; unclear D gene. Germline V gives CDR1 SGHVS, CDR2 FQNEAQ. The V and J ends lost 2 bases and 3 bases respectively, with 16 bases between them. The CDR3 runs to 16 residues. CDR3 nucleotides: TGTGCCAGCAGCTTAAGATTTTTCGGGTTAAAAGAGACCCAGTACTTC. Translating gives CASSLRFFGLKETQYF.

Only a few counts were recorded for this clone. The gene calls are TRBV30 and TRBJ1-1, with 7 bases fitting TRBD1. The ends lost 0 bases at V and 3 bases at J; junction bases unmatched: 7. The CDR3 runs to 15 residues. Germline V lookup: CDR1 GTSNPN, CDR2 SVGIG (reference sequence). The CDR3 coding sequence is TGTGCCTGGAGTGTACGGAGGGGGCCAGACACTGAAGCTTTCTTT. Its protein product is CAWSVRRGPDTEAFF.